This note documents a single TCR beta chain sequence. The target antigen is unknown. These data are taken from a study of T-cell memory formation after mild COVID-19. Study background: The study found TCR clusters largely donor specific.

Study-wide findings and caveats: Later expanders leaned CD4+, whereas clones that contracted between day 15 and 85 were balanced CD4/CD8.

TCRdb reanalysed the 5' RACE reads using MiXCR and keeps one entry per CDR3 protein. The data contain about 130,000 distinct CDR3 sequences, about 16% of them singletons. Germline CDR1 SGDLS, CDR2 YYNGEE. This CDR3 region has 17 residues. Deletions cut 3 bases from V and 2 bases from J, with 21 bases between. The TCR was taken from an adult woman who had mild COVID-19 (a few samples of this study predate the infection). Cell type and time point are not known. The V gene is TRBV9, the J gene TRBJ2-7; tentative D call: TRBD2 (7 bases). Sequencing input: PBMCs or a T cell subset sorted from them (not recorded which). In nucleotides, the CDR3 is TGTGCCAGCAGCGCGGGTCGGGGAGGGGGGTCTCCCTACGAGCAGTACTTC. Amino acids: CASSAGRGGGSPYEQYF.